The subject of this entry is one TCR beta chain. This clonotype was observed a handful of times. The antigen it binds to is not known. There are no base qualities to consult, and no much larger clone falls within one base. The TCR beta CDR3 regions were amplified from the RNA transcripts. The first round of RT-PCR for the TCR CDR3 was performed with the HTBI primer set and the Qiagen OneStep RT-PCR kit. The libraries were constructed in a second round of multiplex PCR and then size-selected and purified. The libraries were sequenced on an Illumina HiSeq2000 using paired-end 100 bp reads. As for how the authors treated the data: Raw data were processed with SOAPnuke, discarding reads with adapters, uncalled bases, mean Phred below 15, or no exact constant-primer or identifier match. COPE v1.2.5 was used to merge the high-quality paired reads, and each unique nucleotide sequence was defined as a clonotype. MiTCR v1.1 was used to align the clonotypes against IMGT TRBV, TRBD and TRBJ reference segments. Analysis was restricted to V-J combinations with a frequency above 0.0001, which covered about 99% of repertoires. The TCS score was defined as the ratio of F50 (clonal expansion) to E x V (chaos), calculated using BLOSUM62-based TCRdist between CDR3 peptides within each V-J. Welch's t-statistics and random forest reduced 500 to 650 V-J features to fewer than 15, which were used in a naive Bayes classifier (R e1071). Clones were called with MiXCR by TCRdb after fastp trimmed the public reads at Q25, and only in-frame beta chains were retained. When rows share a CDR3 protein, they turn into one entry using the most common DNA and genes. In this record, the V and J calls reflect TCRdb's handling and not the investigators' own analysis. This sample holds around 540,000 distinct CDR3 sequences; 15% to 20% were observed only once. The leading ten clones occupy around 28% of the sample.

The source of the sample is a study of T cells in Graves' hyperthyroidism and ophthalmopathy (dated by TCRdb to about 2019). Looking at the study overall: Peripheral blood samples were taken at initial diagnosis, before any treatment was given. To identify TCR V-J signatures that set the groups apart, the researchers used a discovery cohort of about a hundred patients, made up of around 40 with Graves' ophthalmopathy and about 60 with stable Graves' hyperthyroidism. After blood sampling, hyperthyroidism patients were treated with methimazole at a starting dose of 30 mg daily, and ophthalmopathy patients were treated with high-dose intravenous methylprednisolone. The approximately 90 discovery patients were divided at random into training and test sets in a 7:3 ratio. The study also compared thyroid tissue and blood T-cell repertoires from a handful of Graves' hyperthyroidism patients. Whether ophthalmopathy could be predicted prospectively was tested in an independent validation cohort made up of fewer than 20 hyperthyroidism patients plus 17 patients who later progressed to ophthalmopathy. The paper reports TCR Vbeta CDR3 sequencing of 140 or so peripheral blood samples: around 45 ophthalmopathy, under 80 hyperthyroidism and 17 progressor patients. Results the study describes overall, beyond this receptor: In validation, progression to ophthalmopathy was predicted by the model with nearly 71% sensitivity and around 75% specificity, a median of approximately 6.5 months before onset. Most expanded thyroid clonotypes (frequency above 0.001) were also detected in blood, suggesting blood repertoires may reflect thyroid immune responses. Ophthalmopathy was separated from stable hyperthyroidism by a 13 V-J signature model, with 85% to 90% sensitivity and approximately 81% specificity obtained in cross-validation and 80%/75% obtained in testing. No statistical method was used to set the sample size in advance, and investigators knew the group allocation.

The germline V gene provides CDR1 MNHEY and CDR2 SVGAGI. The CDR3 sequence holds 13 residues, the cysteine and phenylalanine included. CDR3 DNA is the only sequence kept; it has 39 bases, read in frame from the first base. V is reduced by 1 base and J by 8 bases, leaving a spacing of 11 bases between them. Moderately to severely active disease, a Clinical Activity Score of at least 3, a NOSPECS grade of at least 4, and a duration under 3 months were present in ophthalmopathy patients. Patients with uncontrolled infections, other autoimmune diseases, pregnancy or lactation were excluded. Diagnoses were based on clinical symptoms, serum thyroxine and TRAb, thyroid ultrasound and orbital computed tomography. PBMCs were isolated from around 10 ml of fresh peripheral blood by Ficoll-Paque density gradient centrifugation. Total RNA was extracted with Trizol reagent, and quality was checked on an Agilent 2100 Bioanalyzer.

The sequence came from a woman under 40 with Graves' ophthalmopathy. Specimen: blood. The sequence links TRBV6-5 to TRBJ1-2; the D segment cannot be called with confidence. The base sequence is TGTGCCAGCAGTTACTTCGGCGCTGGGGGCTACACCTTC. Its amino acids are CASSYFGAGGYTF.